A selection of T cell receptor beta chains follows, all from one sample in a study of blood T cell repertoires in COVID-19. Profiled with immunoSEQ multiplex PCR; TCRdb holds only in-frame clones, not every one. The table has approximately 290,000 clones, about 86% seen once; the top ten hold 15% to 19%. The sequencing sample was made of peripheral blood. Receptors originate from a person aged 70 to 85 with COVID-19, enrolled during active disease. The CDR3 runs from the conserved cysteine through the conserved F or W. A D gene is named only where the DNA matches it firmly. Clone size is stated in some rows and not others, as once, few, many or a class when expanded.

D gene: .
clone size: .
J gene: TRBJ2-7
V gene: TRBV7-2
CDR3 protein: CASSLVAVGTYEQYF
CDR3 DNA: TGTGCCAGCAGCTTAGTAGCGGTGGGGACCTACGAGCAGTACTTC

D gene: .
clone size: .
J gene: TRBJ2-1
V gene: TRBV2
CDR3 protein: CASSEQTPATYEQFF
CDR3 DNA: TGTGCCAGCAGTGAACAGACTCCCGCTACATATGAGCAGTTCTTC

D gene: TRBD1
clone size: .
J gene: TRBJ1-5
V gene: TRBV2
CDR3 protein: CASSEPGGRNQPQHF
CDR3 DNA: TGTGCCAGCAGTGAGCCAGGGGGTAGGAATCAGCCCCAGCATTTT

D gene: .
clone size: .
J gene: TRBJ1-5
V gene: TRBV15
CDR3 protein: CATSSIEPVEPQHF
CDR3 DNA: TGTGCCACCAGCAGTATAGAGCCGGTGGAGCCCCAGCATTTT

D gene: .
clone size: .
J gene: TRBJ2-5
V gene: TRBV5-6
CDR3 protein: CASSLLANSGSWTQYF
CDR3 DNA: TGTGCCAGCAGCTTGTTGGCAAACAGCGGATCATGGACCCAGTACTTC

D gene: TRBD1
clone size: .
J gene: TRBJ1-3
V gene: TRBV7-9
CDR3 protein: CASSPGDRHGNTIYF
CDR3 DNA: TGTGCCAGCAGCCCTGGGGACAGACATGGAAACACCATATATTTT

D gene: .
clone size: .
J gene: TRBJ1-5
V gene: TRBV19
CDR3 protein: CASRTISVTHSNQPQHF
CDR3 DNA: TGTGCCAGTAGGACTATATCGGTCACGCATAGCAATCAGCCCCAGCATTTT

D gene: TRBD2
clone size: .
J gene: TRBJ2-6
V gene: TRBV28
CDR3 protein: CASSYPGGTGANVLTF
CDR3 DNA: TGTGCCAGCAGTTACCCGGGAGGGACTGGGGCCAACGTCCTGACTTTC

D gene: .
clone size: once
J gene: TRBJ1-1
V gene: TRBV6-2/TRBV6-3
CDR3 protein: CASSSGGTEAFF
CDR3 DNA: TGTGCCAGCAGTTCCGGGGGGACTGAAGCTTTCTTT

D gene: TRBD1
clone size: .
J gene: TRBJ2-6
V gene: TRBV19
CDR3 protein: CASSQGARNSGANVLTF
CDR3 DNA: TGTGCCAGTAGCCAGGGGGCCCGAAACTCTGGGGCCAACGTCCTGACTTTC

D gene: TRBD2
clone size: .
J gene: TRBJ2-1
V gene: TRBV9
CDR3 protein: CASSAGTSGISEQFF
CDR3 DNA: TGTGCCAGCAGCGCCGGGACTAGCGGGATCTCTGAGCAGTTCTTC

D gene: .
clone size: .
J gene: TRBJ1-5
V gene: TRBV6-6
CDR3 protein: CASSNHRDNQPQHF
CDR3 DNA: TGTGCCAGCAGTAACCACAGGGATAATCAGCCCCAGCATTTT

D gene: .
clone size: .
J gene: TRBJ1-3
V gene: TRBV28
CDR3 protein: CATYLSGTIYF
CDR3 DNA: TGTGCCACCTACCTGTCCGGCACCATATATTTT

D gene: TRBD1
clone size: .
J gene: TRBJ1-1
V gene: TRBV28
CDR3 protein: CASRSSATGGGKAFF
CDR3 DNA: TGTGCCAGCAGATCATCCGCTACAGGGGGCGGGAAAGCTTTCTTT

D gene: .
clone size: .
J gene: TRBJ1-2
V gene: TRBV6-5
CDR3 protein: CASSYSQGTNYGYTF
CDR3 DNA: TGTGCCAGCAGTTACTCGCAGGGGACAAACTATGGCTACACCTTC

D gene: .
clone size: .
J gene: TRBJ1-2
V gene: TRBV15
CDR3 protein: CATSRDGTYRAGYTF
CDR3 DNA: TGTGCCACCAGCAGAGATGGAACCTACAGGGCTGGCTACACCTTC

D gene: .
clone size: .
J gene: TRBJ2-7
V gene: TRBV5-4
CDR3 protein: CASSLGGFSYEQYF
CDR3 DNA: TGTGCCAGCAGCCTAGGGGGTTTCTCCTACGAGCAGTACTTC

D gene: TRBD2
clone size: .
J gene: TRBJ2-1
V gene: TRBV28
CDR3 protein: CASSFLLADTYNEQFF
CDR3 DNA: TGTGCCAGCAGTTTTTTACTAGCGGACACTTACAATGAGCAGTTCTTC

D gene: TRBD1
clone size: .
J gene: TRBJ1-1
V gene: TRBV5-4
CDR3 protein: CASSARTGRSEAFF
CDR3 DNA: TGTGCCAGCAGCGCAAGGACAGGGCGGTCGGAAGCTTTCTTT

D gene: TRBD1
clone size: .
J gene: TRBJ1-5
V gene: TRBV4-1
CDR3 protein: CASSQVEQGQPQHF
CDR3 DNA: TGCGCCAGCAGCCAGGTTGAACAGGGGCAGCCCCAGCATTTT

D gene: TRBD1
clone size: .
J gene: TRBJ1-6
V gene: TRBV7-6
CDR3 protein: CASSTGQRSMSSYNSPLHF
CDR3 DNA: TGTGCCAGCAGTACGGGACAGAGAAGTATGAGCTCCTATAATTCACCCCTCCACTTT

D gene: .
clone size: .
J gene: TRBJ1-5
V gene: TRBV30
CDR3 protein: CAWSAAGKEPQHF
CDR3 DNA: TGTGCCTGGAGTGCCGCAGGGAAAGAGCCCCAGCATTTT

D gene: TRBD1
clone size: .
J gene: TRBJ1-5
V gene: TRBV28
CDR3 protein: CASSLPTGIHQPQHF
CDR3 DNA: TGTGCCAGCAGTTTACCGACAGGGATCCATCAGCCCCAGCATTTT

D gene: TRBD1
clone size: .
J gene: TRBJ1-1
V gene: TRBV27
CDR3 protein: CASRRQGAFTEAFF
CDR3 DNA: TGTGCCAGCAGAAGACAGGGGGCTTTCACTGAAGCTTTCTTT

D gene: .
clone size: few
J gene: TRBJ2-7
V gene: TRBV29-1
CDR3 protein: CSVEVRAYEQYF
CDR3 DNA: TGCAGCGTTGAGGTCCGGGCCTACGAGCAGTACTTC

D gene: .
clone size: .
J gene: TRBJ2-5
V gene: TRBV14
CDR3 protein: CASSQHAGWAWETQYF
CDR3 DNA: TGTGCCAGCAGCCAACACGCAGGGTGGGCATGGGAGACCCAGTACTTC

D gene: TRBD2
clone size: .
J gene: TRBJ2-1
V gene: TRBV5-1
CDR3 protein: CASSARSIGRGAHNEQFF
CDR3 DNA: TGCGCCAGCAGCGCGCGGTCCATCGGGCGGGGGGCCCACAATGAGCAGTTCTTC

D gene: TRBD1
clone size: .
J gene: TRBJ2-1
V gene: TRBV5-4
CDR3 protein: CASSVGQGSYNEQFF
CDR3 DNA: TGTGCCAGCAGCGTAGGACAGGGTTCCTACAATGAGCAGTTCTTC